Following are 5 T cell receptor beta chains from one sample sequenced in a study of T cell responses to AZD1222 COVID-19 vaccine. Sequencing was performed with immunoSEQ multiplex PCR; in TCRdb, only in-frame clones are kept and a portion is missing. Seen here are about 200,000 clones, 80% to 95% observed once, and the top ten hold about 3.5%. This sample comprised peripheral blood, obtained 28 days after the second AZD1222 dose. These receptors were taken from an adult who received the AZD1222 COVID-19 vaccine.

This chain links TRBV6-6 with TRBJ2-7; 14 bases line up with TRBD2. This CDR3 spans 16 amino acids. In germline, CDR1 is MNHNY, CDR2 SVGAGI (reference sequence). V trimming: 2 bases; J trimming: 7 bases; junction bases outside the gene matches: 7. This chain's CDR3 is CASSYAPGLAGEEQYF. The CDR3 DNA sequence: TGTGCCAGCAGTTACGCACCGGGACTAGCGGGGGAAGAGCAGTACTTC.

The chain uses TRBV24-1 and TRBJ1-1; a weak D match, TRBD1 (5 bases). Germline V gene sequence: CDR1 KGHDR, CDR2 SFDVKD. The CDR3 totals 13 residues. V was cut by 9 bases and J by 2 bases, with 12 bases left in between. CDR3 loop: CATSVGGNTEAFF. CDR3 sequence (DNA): TGTGCCACCTCCGTCGGGGGAAACACTGAAGCTTTCTTT.

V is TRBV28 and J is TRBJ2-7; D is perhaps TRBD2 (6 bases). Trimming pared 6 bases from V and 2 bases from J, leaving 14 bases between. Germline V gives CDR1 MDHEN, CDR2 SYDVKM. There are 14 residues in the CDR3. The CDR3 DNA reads TGTGCCAGCAGCGGGGGACTCCCACCCTACGAGCAGTACTTC. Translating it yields CASSGGLPPYEQYF.

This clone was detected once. The CDR3 DNA reads as TGTGCCAGCAGCGTAGGTGGTGAGCAGTTCTTC. Its protein is CASSVGGEQFF. The rearrangement uses TRBV9 and TRBJ2-1; D uncertain. This CDR3 is 11 amino acids long. Between the trimmed V and J ends, which lost 0 bases and 9 bases, there was a span of 4 bases. Germline assignment: CDR1 SGDLS and CDR2 YYNGEE.

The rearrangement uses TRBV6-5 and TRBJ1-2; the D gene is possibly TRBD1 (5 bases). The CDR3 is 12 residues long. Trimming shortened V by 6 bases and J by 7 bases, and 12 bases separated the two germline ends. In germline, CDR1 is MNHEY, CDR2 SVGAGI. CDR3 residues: CASRPTASGYTF. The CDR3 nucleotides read TGTGCCAGCAGGCCGACAGCTTCTGGCTACACCTTC.